The rows below give T cell receptor beta chains drawn from one sample of a study of control samples from healthy donors and cancer patients. The repertoire was sequenced with immunoSEQ multiplex PCR; TCRdb's copy has only in-frame clones and lacks some. The table has about 59,000 clones, approximately 92% seen once. The sequencing sample was made of PBMCs. The receptors stem from a man aged 35 to 55 with colorectal cancer. Both conserved end residues are part of each CDR3. Fields, in order: clone size, V gene, D gene, J gene, CDR3 protein, CDR3 DNA. The D gene is left open where the match is weak. Only part of the rows carry a size: once, few, many, or a class if the clone is expanded.

.	TRBV27	.	TRBJ1-2	CASSQKTGNLANYGYTF	TGTGCCAGCAGCCAAAAGACAGGCAACTTAGCTAACTATGGCTACACCTTC
.	TRBV4-2	.	TRBJ2-1	CASSPNLWAYNEQFF	TGTGCCAGCAGTCCTAACCTATGGGCCTACAATGAGCAGTTCTTC
.	TRBV12-5	.	TRBJ2-3	CASGWDTMGTQYF	TGTGCTAGTGGTTGGGACACAATGGGTACGCAGTATTTT
.	TRBV21-1	.	TRBJ2-1	CASSKEGLAGGPDEQFF	TGTGCCAGCAGCAAAGAGGGCCTAGCGGGGGGGCCCGATGAGCAGTTCTTC
.	TRBV7-2	.	TRBJ2-7	CASSPSRQAYEQYF	TGTGCCAGCAGCCCCTCACGACAAGCTTACGAGCAGTACTTC
.	TRBV3-1/TRBV3-2	TRBD2	TRBJ2-3	CASREQAGGMADTQYF	TGTGCCAGCAGGGAGCAAGCGGGGGGTATGGCAGATACGCAGTATTTT
.	TRBV6-1	.	TRBJ1-3	CASSETAGSGNTIYF	TGTGCCAGCAGTGAAACGGCAGGCTCTGGAAACACCATATATTTT
.	TRBV19	.	TRBJ2-5	CASSIRGPSSETQYF	TGTGCCAGTAGTATACGAGGACCTTCGTCAGAGACCCAGTACTTC
.	TRBV5-6	TRBD2	TRBJ2-1	CARSGGEFF	TGTGCCCGAAGCGGGGGGGAGTTCTTC
.	TRBV18	TRBD1	TRBJ1-2	CASSPRGDRDGYTF	TGTGCCAGCTCACCACGGGGCGACAGGGATGGCTACACCTTC
.	TRBV11-1	.	TRBJ2-5	CASSSGSDWRQETQYF	TGTGCCAGCAGCTCCGGATCGGACTGGCGCCAAGAGACCCAGTACTTC
.	TRBV29-1	TRBD1	TRBJ1-1	CSVTGGAGGTEAFF	TGCAGCGTGACCGGGGGGGCAGGGGGCACTGAAGCTTTCTTT
.	TRBV11-2	TRBD2	TRBJ2-5	CASSLLLAGGPWETQYF	TGTGCCAGCAGCTTATTACTAGCGGGGGGGCCATGGGAGACCCAGTACTTC
.	TRBV5-1	.	TRBJ1-1	CASSFGGVNTEAFF	TGCGCCAGCAGCTTTGGAGGGGTAAACACTGAAGCTTTCTTT
.	TRBV4-3	TRBD2	TRBJ2-7	CASSQGGGSYEQYF	TGCGCCAGCAGCCAAGGCGGGGGCTCCTACGAGCAGTACTTC
.	TRBV29-1	TRBD2	TRBJ2-1	CSVIAGASGNEQFF	TGCAGCGTTATAGCGGGGGCCTCGGGCAATGAGCAGTTCTTC
.	TRBV6-6	.	TRBJ2-1	CASSSQPAPREQFF	TGTGCCAGCAGTTCCCAACCCGCCCCCCGGGAGCAGTTCTTC
.	TRBV7-2	TRBD1	TRBJ1-4	CASSLGQGGEKLFF	TGTGCCAGCAGCTTAGGGCAGGGGGGTGAAAAACTGTTTTTT
.	TRBV3-1/TRBV3-2	.	TRBJ1-2	CASSSEVNYGYTF	TGTGCCAGCAGCTCGGAGGTGAACTATGGCTACACCTTC
.	TRBV2	.	TRBJ1-2	CASSELGLNYGYTF	TGTGCCAGCAGTGAGCTAGGGCTTAACTATGGCTACACCTTC
.	TRBV29-1	.	TRBJ2-5	CSVESATQYF	TGCAGCGTTGAAAGCGCGACCCAGTACTTC
.	TRBV18	TRBD1	TRBJ1-1	CASSQDRDTEAFF	TGTGCCAGCTCACAGGACAGGGACACTGAAGCTTTCTTT
.	TRBV29-1	.	TRBJ2-7	CSVEEVKTYEQYF	TGCAGCGTTGAAGAGGTCAAGACCTACGAGCAGTACTTC
.	TRBV2	TRBD1	TRBJ1-2	CASTGGGQGYTF	TGTGCCAGCACAGGGGGCGGCCAGGGCTACACCTTC
few	TRBV19	.	TRBJ1-2	CASSINRGSGYTF	TGTGCCAGTAGTATTAACCGAGGCTCTGGCTACACCTTC
.	TRBV5-6	TRBD1	TRBJ2-5	CASSSQGAGETQYF	TGTGCCAGCAGCTCACAGGGGGCAGGAGAGACCCAGTACTTC
.	TRBV11-2	TRBD2	TRBJ2-5	CASSGHQGGGSETQYF	TGTGCCAGCAGCGGCCATCAGGGCGGGGGTTCAGAGACCCAGTACTTC
.	TRBV30	.	TRBJ1-4	CAWRPSGEEKLFF	TGTGCCTGGAGACCCTCGGGGGAGGAAAAACTGTTTTTT
.	TRBV30	.	TRBJ1-1	CAWKEQPNTEAFF	TGTGCCTGGAAGGAACAGCCAAACACTGAAGCTTTCTTT
.	TRBV18	.	TRBJ1-1	CASSPPGTGNTEAFF	TGTGCCAGCTCACCACCGGGAACTGGGAACACTGAAGCTTTCTTT
.	TRBV11-3	.	TRBJ1-2	CASRWLVPYRANYGYTF	TGTGCCAGCAGGTGGTTGGTCCCGTACAGGGCCAACTATGGCTACACCTTC
.	TRBV5-6	.	TRBJ1-1	CASSYVHGTEAFF	TGTGCCAGCAGTTACGTTCACGGCACTGAAGCTTTCTTT
.	TRBV11-3	.	TRBJ1-1	CASSLVLAKEAFF	TGTGCCAGCAGCTTAGTGCTAGCGAAGGAAGCTTTCTTT
once	TRBV7-9	.	TRBJ2-5	CASSLGAGETQYF	TGTGCCAGCAGCCTGGGGGCCGGGGAGACCCAGTACTTC
.	TRBV2	.	TRBJ1-4	CASIKSSGTNEKLFF	TGTGCCAGCATAAAGTCTTCCGGGACTAATGAAAAACTGTTTTTT
.	TRBV5-1	TRBD1	TRBJ1-1	CASSSEWTGGDAEAFF	TGCGCCAGCAGCTCGGAATGGACAGGGGGTGACGCTGAAGCTTTCTTT
.	TRBV6-1	.	TRBJ2-7	CASSQAGYEQYF	TGTGCCAGCAGTCAAGCAGGGTACGAGCAGTACTTC
.	TRBV7-6	.	TRBJ2-2	CASSLVGGPNTGELFF	TGTGCCAGCAGCTTAGTGGGGGGCCCGAACACCGGGGAGCTGTTTTTT